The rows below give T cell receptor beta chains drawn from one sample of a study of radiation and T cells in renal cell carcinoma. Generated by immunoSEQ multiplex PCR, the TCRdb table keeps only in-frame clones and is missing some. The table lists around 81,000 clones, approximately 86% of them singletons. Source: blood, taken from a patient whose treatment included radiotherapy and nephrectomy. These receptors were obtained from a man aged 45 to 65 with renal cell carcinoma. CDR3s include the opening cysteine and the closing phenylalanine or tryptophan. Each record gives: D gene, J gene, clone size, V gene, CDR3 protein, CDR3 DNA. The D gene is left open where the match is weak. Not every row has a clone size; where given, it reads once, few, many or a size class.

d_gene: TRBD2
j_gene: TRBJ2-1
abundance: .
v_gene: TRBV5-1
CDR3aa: CASSLGLAGAYWNEQFF
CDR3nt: TGCGCCAGCAGCTTGGGTCTAGCGGGAGCGTACTGGAATGAGCAGTTCTTC

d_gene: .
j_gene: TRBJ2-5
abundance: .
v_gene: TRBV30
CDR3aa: CAWSVGQLQETQYF
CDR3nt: TGTGCCTGGAGTGTAGGACAGCTACAAGAGACCCAGTACTTC

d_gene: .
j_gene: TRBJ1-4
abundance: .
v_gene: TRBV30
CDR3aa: CAWKAQPGEKLFF
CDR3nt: TGTGCCTGGAAGGCTCAACCAGGTGAAAAACTGTTTTTT

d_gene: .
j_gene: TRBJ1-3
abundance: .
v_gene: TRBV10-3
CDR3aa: CAISGVGSGNTIYF
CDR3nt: TGTGCCATCAGTGGAGTAGGGTCTGGAAACACCATATATTTT

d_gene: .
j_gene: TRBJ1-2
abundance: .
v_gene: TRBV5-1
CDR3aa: CASSLDSPGMGHGYTF
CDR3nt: TGCGCCAGCAGCTTGGACAGCCCGGGGATGGGGCATGGCTACACCTTC

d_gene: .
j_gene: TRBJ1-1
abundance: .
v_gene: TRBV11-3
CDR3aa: CASSFTENTEAFF
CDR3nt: TGTGCCAGCAGCTTTACAGAGAACACTGAAGCTTTCTTT

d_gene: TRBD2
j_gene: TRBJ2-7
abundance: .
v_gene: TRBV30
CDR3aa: CAWSRRGGLAGLATYEQYF
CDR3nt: TGTGCCTGGAGTAGAAGAGGGGGACTAGCGGGCTTAGCGACCTACGAGCAGTACTTC

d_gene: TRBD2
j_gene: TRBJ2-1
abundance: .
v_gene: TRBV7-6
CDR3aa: CASSSGLAQSSYNEQFF
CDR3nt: TGTGCCAGCAGCTCGGGACTAGCGCAGAGCTCCTACAATGAGCAGTTCTTC

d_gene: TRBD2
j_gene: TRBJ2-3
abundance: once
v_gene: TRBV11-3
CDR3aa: CASSRTLTSGGTDTQYF
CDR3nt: TGTGCCAGCAGCCGAACACTGACTAGCGGGGGGACAGATACGCAGTATTTT

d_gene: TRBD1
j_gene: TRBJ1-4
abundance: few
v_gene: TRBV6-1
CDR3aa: CAGQDRTNEKLFF
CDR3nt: TGTGCCGGTCAGGACAGGACTAATGAAAAACTGTTTTTT

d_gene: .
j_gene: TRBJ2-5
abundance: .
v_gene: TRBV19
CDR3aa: CASSIIGETQYF
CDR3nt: TGTGCCAGTAGTATAATCGGAGAGACCCAGTACTTC

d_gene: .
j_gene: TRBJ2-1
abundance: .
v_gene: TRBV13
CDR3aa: CASSIPGAEQFF
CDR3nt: TGTGCCAGCAGCATACCCGGCGCCGAGCAGTTCTTC

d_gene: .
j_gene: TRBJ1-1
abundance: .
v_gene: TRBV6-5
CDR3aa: CASSPPGRNTEAFF
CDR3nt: TGTGCCAGCAGTCCCCCCGGAAGAAACACTGAAGCTTTCTTT

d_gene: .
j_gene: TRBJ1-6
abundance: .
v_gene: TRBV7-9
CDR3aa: CASSRGTHNNSPLHF
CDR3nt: TGTGCCAGCAGCCGTGGGACGCATAATAATTCACCCCTCCACTTT

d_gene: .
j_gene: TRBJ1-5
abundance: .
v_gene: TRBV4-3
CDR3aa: CASSHQKIGPCNQPQHF
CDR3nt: TGCGCCAGCAGCCATCAGAAAATAGGACCGTGCAATCAGCCCCAGCATTTT

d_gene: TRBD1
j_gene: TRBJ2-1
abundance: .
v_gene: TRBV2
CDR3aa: CASRPWDSYNEQFF
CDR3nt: TGTGCCAGCAGGCCCTGGGACAGTTACAATGAGCAGTTCTTC

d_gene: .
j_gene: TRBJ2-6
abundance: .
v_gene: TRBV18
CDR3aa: CASSIGLGYGANVLTF
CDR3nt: TGTGCCAGCTCAATAGGCTTGGGTTATGGGGCCAACGTCCTGACTTTC

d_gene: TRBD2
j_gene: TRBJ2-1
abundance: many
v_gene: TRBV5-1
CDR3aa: CASSSDPLAGVNEQFF
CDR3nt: TGCGCCAGCAGCTCCGACCCGCTAGCGGGGGTCAATGAGCAGTTCTTC

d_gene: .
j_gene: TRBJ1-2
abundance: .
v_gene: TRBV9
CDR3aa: CASSALRGQGGYTF
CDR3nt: TGTGCCAGCAGCGCACTACGGGGGCAGGGTGGCTACACCTTC

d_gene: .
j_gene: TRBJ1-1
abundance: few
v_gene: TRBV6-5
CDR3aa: CASSTHQEAFF
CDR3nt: TGTGCCAGCAGCACCCATCAAGAAGCTTTCTTT

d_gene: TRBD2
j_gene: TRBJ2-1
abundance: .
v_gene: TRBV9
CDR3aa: CASSVEVGTSGYNEQFF
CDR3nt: TGTGCCAGCAGCGTAGAGGTGGGGACTAGCGGGTACAATGAGCAGTTCTTC

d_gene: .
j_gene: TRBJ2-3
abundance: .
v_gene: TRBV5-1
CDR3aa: CASSQAGWADTQYF
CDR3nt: TGCGCCAGCTCCCAGGCGGGTTGGGCAGATACGCAGTATTTT

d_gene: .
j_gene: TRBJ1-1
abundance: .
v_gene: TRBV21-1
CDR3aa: CASSKFAQGKNTEAFF
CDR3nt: TGTGCCAGCAGCAAATTTGCCCAAGGTAAGAACACTGAAGCTTTCTTT

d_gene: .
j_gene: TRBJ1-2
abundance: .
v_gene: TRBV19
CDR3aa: CASSMGDNFYGYTF
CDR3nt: TGTGCCAGTAGTATGGGGGACAACTTCTATGGCTACACCTTC

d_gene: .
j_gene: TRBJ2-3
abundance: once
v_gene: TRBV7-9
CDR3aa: CASSSVSNTDTQYF
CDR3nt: TGTGCCAGCAGCTCAGTTAGTAACACAGATACGCAGTATTTT